This T cell receptor (beta chain) originates from a study of immune heterogeneity within non-small cell lung tumors. Notes on the study in general: Comparison across individual patients showed largely distinct high-frequency T-cell receptor beta clonotypes.

The authors amplified TCR beta CDR3 by multiplex PCR with 32 V and 13 J primers. One entry per CDR3 protein results from TCRdb running MiXCR on the multiplex PCR reads. The table shows 3,000 to 4,000 distinct CDR3 sequences, with about 28% occurring only once. This clonotype is labeled medium-sized. What it recognizes is unknown. Samples each supplied 450 to 700 ng of bulk tumor genomic DNA as template. Collection of several biopsies per primary tumor, spaced far apart, took place during surgery. It was patients with untreated, newly diagnosed non-small cell lung cancer who underwent curative surgery. Non-small cell lung cancer patients, newly diagnosed and having surgery with curative intent, served as donors. Sample: lung tumor tissue. The TCR comes from a man in his 60s with non-small cell lung cancer.

CDR3 bases: TGCGCCAGCAGCTTGGGACAGGGATCCTACGAGCAGTACTTC. This encodes CASSLGQGSYEQYF. This chain connects TRBV5-1 to TRBJ2-7, with 7 bases that match TRBD1. CDR3 length equals 14 residues. The V and J ends lost 0 bases and 1 base, in that order; junction bases with no gene match: 1. Germline CDR1 is SGHRS and CDR2 is YFSETQ.